The entry below gives a single TCR beta chain sequence along with its context. Its antigen is unknown. This specimen comes from a study of resident and recirculating memory T cells in vitiligo. Study findings and constraints: Vitiligo lesions lacked a unique dominant clone, and clonality varied.

No vitiligo treatment was given during the prior three months. The V gene's germline CDR1 is SGHTA and CDR2 FQGNSA. The CDR3 totals 18 residues. V gave up 4 bases and J gave up 1 base; unmatched junction bases: 15. The table came from immunoSEQ multiplex PCR; TCRdb's copy has only in-frame clones and leaves some out. This table has around 76,000 clones, 80% to 95% appearing once. Sequenced input: blood. This TCR derives from a male donor with vitiligo. The rearrangement links TRBV7-2 to TRBJ2-7; 8 bases agree with TRBD1. CDR3 bases: TGTGCCAGCAGCTGGTTACCTCTTCGACAGGGGACATCCTACGAGCAGTACTTC. This encodes CASSWLPLRQGTSYEQYF.